This is a list of T cell receptor beta chains from one sample in a study of T cells in Graves' hyperthyroidism and ophthalmopathy. One entry per CDR3 protein, called by TCRdb with MiXCR from the multiplex PCR reads. The sample yields 450,000 to 600,000 distinct CDR3 sequences, 20% seen once. The sequenced material came from blood. These receptor sequences come from a man between 35 and 55 years old with Graves' ophthalmopathy. Both conserved end residues are part of each CDR3. The D gene is left open where the match is weak. Clone size, where shown, is once, few, many, or a class for clones that have expanded.

clone size,J gene,D gene,CDR3 length,V gene,CDR3 DNA,CDR3 protein
few,TRBJ2-2,.,11,TRBV29-1,TGCAGCGGGATAAACACCGGGGAGCTGTTTTTT,CSGINTGELFF
.,TRBJ2-3,.,13,TRBV4-3,TGCGCCAGCAGCCAGGGCCACACAGATACGCAGTATTTT,CASSQGHTDTQYF
.,TRBJ1-3,TRBD1,17,TRBV12-3/TRBV12-4,TGTGCCAGCAGGATCGGGACAGGGTTTTTCGCTGGAAACACCATATATTTT,CASRIGTGFFAGNTIYF
.,TRBJ2-7,.,14,TRBV6-2/TRBV6-3,TGTGCCAGCATCTTGACGGCGAGCTCCTACGAGCAGTACTTC,CASILTASSYEQYF
many,TRBJ1-2,.,13,TRBV28,TGTGCCAGCAGCTCAGGGACTTACTATGGCTACACCTTC,CASSSGTYYGYTF
.,TRBJ2-1,TRBD1,16,TRBV7-9,TGTGCCAGCAGCTTTCTAGGGGGCGCTGGGTACAATGAGCAGTTCTTC,CASSFLGGAGYNEQFF
.,TRBJ1-1,.,14,TRBV5-1,TGCGCCAGCAGATTTGAGGGCTCGGGAACTGAAGCTTTCTTT,CASRFEGSGTEAFF
.,TRBJ1-6,.,13,TRBV5-8,TGTGCCAGCAGCGCGCAGGGGTTTTCACCCCTCCACTTT,CASSAQGFSPLHF
.,TRBJ2-1,.,13,TRBV7-9,TGTGCCAGCAGCCTAGTGGAGCTTAATGAGCAGTTCTTC,CASSLVELNEQFF
many,TRBJ1-2,TRBD1,15,TRBV3-1,TGTGCCAGCAGCCAAGAGACAGGGTCGACTTATGGCTACACCTTC,CASSQETGSTYGYTF
.,TRBJ1-6,.,16,TRBV20-1,TGCAGTGCTAGAGATGACTCAGGAGTTCGCAATTCACCCCTCCACTTT,CSARDDSGVRNSPLHF
few,TRBJ2-5,.,14,TRBV6-1,TGTGCCAGCAGTGTTGGGAACAGTCAAGAGACCCAGTACTTC,CASSVGNSQETQYF
.,TRBJ2-5,TRBD2,16,TRBV27,TGTGCCAGCAGTTTAACAAGCGGGAGGGCCGGGGAGACCCAGTACTTC,CASSLTSGRAGETQYF
many,TRBJ1-1,.,11,TRBV2,TGTGCCAGCGGGGCGAACACTGAAGCTTTCTTT,CASGANTEAFF
few,TRBJ2-7,TRBD1,15,TRBV28,TGTGCCAGCGGCTACACCCAGGGGGCGATCGACGAGCAGTACTTC,CASGYTQGAIDEQYF
.,TRBJ2-6,.,14,TRBV27,TGTGCCAGCAGTTTAATCCATGGGGCCAACGTCCTGACTTTC,CASSLIHGANVLTF
few,TRBJ2-1,.,15,TRBV20-1,TGCAGTGCTAGAGGGGAAGGGTTCTCCTACAATGAGCAGTTCTTC,CSARGEGFSYNEQFF
.,TRBJ1-2,.,13,TRBV18,TGTGCCAGCTCACCACCGGTGGGGGATGGCTACACCTTC,CASSPPVGDGYTF
once,TRBJ2-1,.,11,TRBV24-1,TGTGCCACGATGTGGGGCAATGAGCAGTTCTTC,CATMWGNEQFF
.,TRBJ1-6,TRBD1,15,TRBV6-2/TRBV6-3,TGTGCCAGCACCCCCGGGGGACAGGGGGAATCACCCCTCCACTTT,CASTPGGQGESPLHF
many,TRBJ1-1,.,14,TRBV28,TGTGCCAGCAAACCCGCCGGGTACAACACTGAAGCTTTCTTT,CASKPAGYNTEAFF
few,TRBJ2-1,TRBD1,15,TRBV10-3,TGTGCCATCAGTGGGGACAGCAGCTCCTACAATGAGCAGTTCTTC,CAISGDSSSYNEQFF
few,TRBJ2-7,TRBD1,12,TRBV28,TGTGCCAGCGACAGGGCCGGCTACGAGCAGTACTTC,CASDRAGYEQYF
.,TRBJ2-2,.,15,TRBV14,TGTGCCAGCAGCCCAACTGGGAACCCTACCGGGGAGCTGTTTTTT,CASSPTGNPTGELFF
few,TRBJ1-5,TRBD1,15,TRBV4-2,TGTGCCAGCAGCCAAGATGGACAGGGCAATCAGCCCCAGCATTTT,CASSQDGQGNQPQHF
.,TRBJ2-5,.,13,TRBV5-4,TGTGCCAGCAACGATGTCACCCAAGAGACCCAGTACTTC,CASNDVTQETQYF
.,TRBJ2-3,TRBD2,13,TRBV2,TGTGCCAGCCTAGCGGGAGGGTCGGATACGCAGTATTTT,CASLAGGSDTQYF
few,TRBJ1-5,TRBD1,16,TRBV4-2,TGTGCCAGCAGCCAAGAAGGTAACAGGGGAGACCAGCCCCAGCATTTT,CASSQEGNRGDQPQHF
.,TRBJ1-1,TRBD1,14,TRBV5-1,TGCGCCAGCAGCTTCAGGGGGGATACGGCTGAAGCTTTCTTT,CASSFRGDTAEAFF
.,TRBJ1-1,.,16,TRBV13,TGTGCCAGCAGACCTCCCGCCCAGGGGCGGTACACTGAAGCTTTCTTT,CASRPPAQGRYTEAFF
.,TRBJ2-1,TRBD1,15,TRBV9,TGTGCCAGCAGCGCCCGGACAGGTACCTACAATGAGCAGTTCTTC,CASSARTGTYNEQFF
.,TRBJ2-3,TRBD2,15,TRBV6-2/TRBV6-3,TGTGCCAGCAGGTCGACTAGCGGGGGTACAGATACGCAGTATTTT,CASRSTSGGTDTQYF
.,TRBJ1-4,.,14,TRBV20-1,TGCAGTGCTAGAGATCCTCCGTCTAATGAAAAACTGTTTTTT,CSARDPPSNEKLFF
many,TRBJ1-2,.,13,TRBV30,TGTGCCTGGAGTATACAGGTGACCTATGGCTACACCTTC,CAWSIQVTYGYTF
.,TRBJ1-2,.,12,TRBV12-3/TRBV12-4,TGTGCCAGCAGCCCCGGAGGGGCCGGCTACACCTTC,CASSPGGAGYTF
.,TRBJ2-3,TRBD2,16,TRBV9,TGTGCCAGCAGCGATCGGGGGGGGGCCCTCACAGATACGCAGTATTTT,CASSDRGGALTDTQYF
few,TRBJ2-2,TRBD2,16,TRBV7-9,TGTGCCAGCGGGGACGGGACTAGCGTTAACACCGGGGAGCTGTTTTTT,CASGDGTSVNTGELFF
.,TRBJ1-2,TRBD1,15,TRBV7-6,TGTGCCAGCAGCTTGACCCCCGGGACAGGGGATGGCTACACCTTC,CASSLTPGTGDGYTF
.,TRBJ2-7,.,17,TRBV4-3,TGCGCCAGCAGCCAAGATCCGGTTGGAGGTTCCACTGAAGAGCAGTACTTC,CASSQDPVGGSTEEQYF
few,TRBJ2-3,TRBD1,15,TRBV10-3,TGTGCCATCAGCCAAAGGACAGGATTAGGTGATACGCAGTATTTT,CAISQRTGLGDTQYF
.,TRBJ1-5,.,14,TRBV20-1,TGCAGTGCTCTTCAGGGTCGGAGCAATCAGCCCCAGCATTTT,CSALQGRSNQPQHF
few,TRBJ2-5,.,13,TRBV7-6,TGTGCCAGCAGCTCGATAGGGGGGAGTTATGAGTACTTC,CASSSIGGSYEYF
.,TRBJ1-1,.,14,TRBV6-1,TGTGCCAGCAGTGAACGGGGGTCGAGGACTGAAGCTTTCTTT,CASSERGSRTEAFF
few,TRBJ2-2,.,16,TRBV5-1,TGCGCCAGCAACTTAATTGTCCAGGGCAACACCGGGGAGCTGTTTTTT,CASNLIVQGNTGELFF
.,TRBJ2-5,.,13,TRBV10-3,TGTGCCATCACTAGTTCTCCCCAAGAGACCCAGTACTTC,CAITSSPQETQYF
.,TRBJ2-1,TRBD2,18,TRBV7-3,TGTGCCAGCAGCTTAGACGCCGGGACTAGCGGGAGAGGGCATGAGCAGTTCTTC,CASSLDAGTSGRGHEQFF
many,TRBJ1-1,TRBD1,16,TRBV5-5,TGTGCCAGCAGCTTGTCCTCCGGGACAGGGGTCACTGAAGCTTTCTTT,CASSLSSGTGVTEAFF
.,TRBJ1-3,TRBD1,14,TRBV6-5,TGTGCCAGCAGTTACTCGCCCCGGGGGGGACAGGCCTATTTT,CASSYSPRGGQAYF
many,TRBJ2-1,TRBD1,15,TRBV5-1,TGCGCCAGCAGCTTGGGGGACAGGTCCTACAATGAGCAGTTCTTC,CASSLGDRSYNEQFF
once,TRBJ2-1,TRBD1,15,TRBV7-9,TGTGCCAGCAGGCCACAGGGGGCCTCGGGCAATGAGCAGTTCTTC,CASRPQGASGNEQFF